Each of the 22 T cell receptor beta chains below was sequenced from the same sample in a study of T cells in localized non-small cell lung cancer. The assay was immunoSEQ multiplex PCR, and TCRdb's table has in-frame clones only and misses some. The repertoire has around 41,000 clones, about 86% of them found once; the top ten carry roughly 6.1%. Sequences were derived from peripheral blood, sampled before any cancer treatment. These receptors were taken from a man aged 40-75 years with stage I lung adenocarcinoma.

This chain connects TRBV6-6 to TRBJ2-5, with 11 bases lining up with TRBD2. Germline CDR1 and CDR2: MNHNY and SVGAGI (reference sequence). Germline trimming cut 4 bases from V and 5 bases from J; bases unmatched to any gene: 6. This CDR3 is 15 amino acids long. The CDR3 is CASSLLLAGAETQYF. CDR3 sequence (DNA): TGTGCCAGCAGTTTACTACTAGCGGGAGCGGAGACCCAGTACTTC.

This clone appeared a few times. The chain employs TRBV28 and TRBJ2-7; 10 bases match TRBD2. CDR3 length: 15 amino acids. The germline V gene has CDR1 MDHEN and CDR2 SYDVKM. The ends lost 6 bases at V and 4 bases at J; junction bases unmatched: 9. The CDR3 nucleotides read TGTGCCAGCAGCCGGCCCCCTAGCGGGAGTTACGAGCAGTACTTC. Protein sequence: CASSRPPSGSYEQYF.

The chain recombines TRBV18 with TRBJ2-1; D uncertain. Germline V gene lookup returns CDR1 KGHSH and CDR2 LQKENI. The CDR3 is 12 amino acids. The V and J ends lost 8 bases and 7 bases respectively, with 12 bases between them. The CDR3 reads CASAKAENEQFF. CDR3 nucleotides: TGTGCCAGCGCAAAGGCAGAGAATGAGCAGTTCTTC.

This clone appeared once. The chain carries TRBV7-8 and TRBJ1-1; D is possibly TRBD1 (6 bases). Trimming removed 1 base at V and 1 base at J, with 13 bases between. Germline-derived CDR1 and CDR2 are SGHVS and FQNEAQ. The CDR3 loop spans 16 amino acids. This CDR3 reads CASSLVDQTGNTEAFF. The CDR3, as DNA: TGTGCCAGCAGCTTAGTCGACCAGACAGGGAACACTGAAGCTTTCTTT.

The CDR3 sequence is CASSEYRGTTGELFF. For the CDR3, the DNA is TGCGCCAGCAGTGAGTACAGGGGGACAACCGGGGAGCTGTTTTTT. The V gene is TRBV10-1, the J gene TRBJ2-2, with 8 bases identical to TRBD1. Germline trimming cut 1 base from V and 5 bases from J; bases unmatched to any gene: 3. This CDR3 has 15 amino acids. Germline V gene data show CDR1 as WNHNN and CDR2 as SYGVQD (reference sequence).

The V call is TRBV27, the J call TRBJ1-4, with D tentatively TRBD1 (5 bases). V was pared by 3 bases and J by 8 bases, with 22 bases between. Germline V gene lookup returns CDR1 MNHEY and CDR2 SMNVEV (reference sequence). The CDR3 runs 17 residues. DNA for the CDR3: TGTGCCAGCAGTTTTCGAGGGGCGCAGGCTCGCCGAGAAAAACTGTTTTTT. Protein product: CASSFRGAQARREKLFF.

The CDR3: CASSSPPLAIDEQFF. The CDR3 DNA reads as TGTGCCAGCAGTTCCCCCCCACTAGCGATCGATGAGCAGTTCTTC. This sequence joins TRBV28 and TRBJ2-1; 7 bases are shared with TRBD2. The CDR3 length is 15 residues. Germline values: CDR1 MDHEN, CDR2 SYDVKM. V was clipped by 4 bases and J by 8 bases; unmatched bases: 11.

This clone has just one count. The chain couples TRBV29-1 to TRBJ1-3, with no clear D. The CDR3 length is 11 residues. The V gene lost 7 bases and the J gene lost 3 bases, with 7 bases spanning the gap. Per germline, CDR1 SQVTM and CDR2 ANQGSEA. CDR3 sequence (DNA): TGCAGCGCATCTGGTGGAAACACCATATATTTT. Translation: CSASGGNTIYF.

The CDR3: CASSLQDREDYGYTF. CDR3 DNA: TGCGCCAGCAGCCTCCAGGACAGGGAGGACTATGGCTACACCTTC. The J gene is TRBJ1-2, the V gene TRBV4-3; the match to TRBD1 covers 8 bases. The V and J ends lost 4 bases and 3 bases, in that order; junction bases with no gene match: 7. The germline V gene encodes CDR1 LGHNA and CDR2 YSLEER. This CDR3 spans 15 amino acids.

The chain couples TRBV9 to TRBJ2-1; D remains unclear. The length of the CDR3 is 17 residues. Germline V CDR1 and CDR2: SGDLS, YYNGEE. V shed 0 bases and J shed 0 bases, with 13 bases lying between them. The CDR3 is CASSVEDAGRSYNEQFF. The CDR3 DNA sequence: TGTGCCAGCAGCGTAGAGGACGCCGGGCGCTCCTACAATGAGCAGTTCTTC. Complete variable domain (other parts from reference TRBV9 and TRBJ2-1): DSGVTQTPKHLITATGQRVTLRCSPRSGDLSVYWYQQSLDQGLQFLIQYYNGEERAKGNILERFSAQQFPDLHSELNLSSLELGDSALYFCASSVEDAGRSYNEQFFGPGTRLTVL.

The V call is TRBV6-1, the J call TRBJ2-1; D call uncertain. In germline, CDR1 is MNHNS, CDR2 SASEGT. This CDR3 region has 14 residues. Trimming pared 8 bases from V and 4 bases from J, leaving 15 bases between. This chain's CDR3 is CASLAPEWYNEQFF. The DNA for the CDR3 is TGTGCCAGCCTCGCACCCGAGTGGTACAATGAGCAGTTCTTC.

CDR3 sequence (DNA): TGTGCCAGCAAGACAGGGGGCGTTAATGAAAAACTGTTTTTT. Translated: CASKTGGVNEKLFF. The chain employs TRBV6-1 and TRBJ1-4, with TRBD1 matching 10 bases. This CDR3 region has 14 residues. Trimming removed 7 bases from V and 4 bases from J; junction bases left unmatched: 3. The germline gives CDR1 MNHNS, CDR2 SASEGT.

This clone was seen only once. This chain joins TRBV19 and TRBJ2-7, with D possibly being TRBD2 (5 bases). CDR1 and CDR2 (germline): LNHDA, SQIVND (reference sequence). The V end was cut by 6 bases, the J end by 0 bases, with 9 bases between. This CDR3 spans 13 amino acids. CDR3 coding DNA: TGTGCCAGTAGGCATGGGAGCTCCTACGAGCAGTACTTC. It translates to CASRHGSSYEQYF. The full variable domain, in which reference TRBV19 and TRBJ2-7 provide the parts outside the CDR3, is DGGITQSPKYLFRKEGQNVTLSCEQNLNHDAMYWYRQDPGQGLRLIYYSQIVNDFQKGDIAEGYSVSREKKESFPLTVTSAQKNPTAFYLCASRHGSSYEQYFGPGTRLTVT.

V is TRBV2 and J is TRBJ1-2, with 10 nucleotides matching TRBD1. V lost 6 bases to trimming and J lost 6 bases; unmatched junction nucleotides: 1. The CDR3 loop spans 12 amino acids. Per germline, CDR1 SNHLY and CDR2 FYNNEI. This CDR3 reads CASRGTGDGYTF. Written as DNA, the CDR3 is TGTGCCAGCAGGGGGACAGGGGATGGCTACACCTTC.

The genes are TRBV4-3 and TRBJ1-2; tentative D call: TRBD1 (6 bases). Trimming pared 1 base from V and 2 bases from J, leaving 17 bases between. CDR3 length: 17 amino acids. Germline CDR1 is LGHNA and CDR2 is YSLEER. The CDR3 DNA reads as TGCGCCAGCAGCCAAGTATTTCAGGGGAGTTCCAACTATGGCTACACCTTC. Residues: CASSQVFQGSSNYGYTF.

This chain joins TRBV19 and TRBJ1-5; D is uncertain. The germline V and J ends were trimmed by 3 bases and 4 bases, with 10 bases remaining between them. The CDR3 has 14 residues. The V gene's germline CDR1 is LNHDA and CDR2 SQIVND (reference sequence). This CDR3 is CASSIRDMNQPQHF. The CDR3 nucleotides are TGTGCCAGTAGTATTAGAGATATGAATCAGCCCCAGCATTTT.

The rearrangement links TRBV29-1 to TRBJ2-2; possible D gene TRBD1, 5 bases. Looked up from germline, CDR1 is SQVTM and CDR2 is ANQGSEA. The CDR3 runs to 13 residues. The V end lost 4 bases, the J end lost 8 bases, and 14 bases lay between the germline ends. The CDR3 is CSVGGRYMGELFF. The DNA of the CDR3 is TGCAGCGTTGGGGGCAGGTACATGGGGGAGCTGTTTTTT.

V usage is TRBV7-8 and J usage is TRBJ2-5; 9 bases map to TRBD2. This CDR3 is 15 amino acids long. With V trimmed by 6 bases and J by 1 base, 6 bases remained unmatched. Looked up from germline, CDR1 is SGHVS and CDR2 is FQNEAQ. The CDR3 region is CASRTSGTPQETQYF. The CDR3 DNA reads as TGTGCCAGCAGGACTAGCGGAACCCCCCAAGAGACCCAGTACTTC.

This clone has more than one count but fewer than ten. The chain uses TRBV2 and TRBJ1-1, with 8 bases aligning to TRBD1. V dropped 6 bases and J dropped 4; count of bases not matched to a gene: 4. Germline V gene data show CDR1 as SNHLY and CDR2 as FYNNEI. The CDR3 covers 13 residues. DNA for the CDR3: TGTGCCAGCAGACCCACAGGGGGCACTGAAGCTTTCTTT. Residues: CASRPTGGTEAFF.

V is TRBV27 and J is TRBJ2-1; 12 bases are shared with TRBD2. Germline loops: CDR1 MNHEY, CDR2 SMNVEV (reference sequence). The ends lost 3 bases at V and 0 bases at J; junction bases unmatched: 3. This CDR3 is 17 amino acids long. CDR3: CASSFLAGGSSYNEQFF. In DNA form, the CDR3 reads TGTGCCAGCAGTTTTCTAGCGGGAGGGAGCTCCTACAATGAGCAGTTCTTC.

This clone was seen once. V and J are TRBV18 and TRBJ2-7; D is possibly TRBD1 (5 bases). This CDR3 region has 13 residues. Trimming took off 4 bases at V and 1 base at J, with 8 bases between the two ends. In germline, CDR1 is KGHSH, CDR2 LQKENI. This chain's CDR3 is CASSLTASYEQYF. For the CDR3, the DNA is TGTGCCAGCTCACTGACAGCTTCCTACGAGCAGTACTTC.

The chain couples TRBV2 to TRBJ2-6; TRBD1 might be the D (5 bases). The CDR3 extends over 15 amino acids. V was clipped by 4 bases and J by 0 bases, with 7 bases between them. Germline V gene sequence: CDR1 SNHLY, CDR2 FYNNEI. CDR3 loop: CASSAQGSGANVLTF. The CDR3 coding sequence is TGTGCCAGCAGTGCGCAGGGCTCTGGGGCCAACGTCCTGACTTTC.